This TCR beta chain was sequenced in a study of T-cell memory formation after mild COVID-19. This clonotype was recorded at least ten times. MiXCR was run by TCRdb on the 5' RACE reads, yielding one entry per CDR3 protein. The sample has 500,000 to 650,000 distinct CDR3 sequences; about 22% are singletons. Trimming removed 6 bases from V and 6 bases from J, with 10 bases in between. The length of the CDR3 is 12 residues. Germline lookup yields CDR1 SNHLY and CDR2 FYNNEI. Specimen: PBMCs or a T cell subset sorted from them (not recorded which). J is TRBJ2-3 and V is TRBV2, with D perhaps TRBD2 (6 bases). The sequence came from an adult woman who had mild COVID-19 (a few samples of this study predate the infection). Cell type and time point are not known. The CDR3 reads CASRVLADTQYF. DNA of the CDR3: TGTGCCAGCAGGGTACTAGCCGATACGCAGTATTTT.